This is a list of T cell receptor beta chains from one sample in a study of T-cell reconstitution after alpha-beta-depleted transplantation in children. TCRdb re-derived calls from the PCR reads in MiXCR, one entry per CDR3 protein. The table has about 1,000,000 distinct CDR3 sequences, about 29% seen once; the top ten hold roughly 30%. The specimen comprised PBMCs, mostly from graft donor cells, sampled 360 days after TCRalphabeta/CD19-depleted stem cell transplant. The receptor source for this set is a boy less than two years old who had a stem cell transplant for SCID, so the T cells may come from the graft donor. CDR3s include the opening cysteine and the closing phenylalanine or tryptophan. D genes are given only for firm matches. Clone size is stated in some rows and not others, as once, few, many or a class when expanded.

V: TRBV5-1; D: TRBD2; J: TRBJ2-7; size: few; DNA: TGCGCCAGCAGCTTGGTAGGCGGGGGGGCGCACCACGAGCAGTACTTC; CDR3: CASSLVGGGAHHEQYF
V: TRBV5-1; D: .; J: TRBJ1-5; size: .; DNA: TGCGCCAGCAGCTTGGGGGACATGGGGCCCCAGCATTTT; CDR3: CASSLGDMGPQHF
V: TRBV28; D: .; J: TRBJ1-4; size: .; DNA: TGTGCCAGCATCCTACGGGCGGGCTTACAGGGAGGAAAACTGTTTTTT; CDR3: CASILRAGLQGGKLFF
V: TRBV10-3; D: TRBD1; J: TRBJ2-7; size: .; DNA: TGTGCCATCAGTGAGGGGGACAGCCTCTCCTACGAGCAGTACTTC; CDR3: CAISEGDSLSYEQYF
V: TRBV6-5; D: .; J: TRBJ1-4; size: .; DNA: TGTGCCAGCAGTTACCAATACAGGGAAAAACTGTTTTTT; CDR3: CASSYQYREKLFF
V: TRBV12-3/TRBV12-4; D: .; J: TRBJ2-1; size: few; DNA: TGTGCCAGCAGTTTAGGGGGCATTGGCAATGAGCAGTTCTTC; CDR3: CASSLGGIGNEQFF
V: TRBV6-2/TRBV6-3; D: .; J: TRBJ2-7; size: .; DNA: TGTGCCACCAAGAGAGACAGCCCCTACGAGCAGTACTTC; CDR3: CATKRDSPYEQYF
V: TRBV5-1; D: .; J: TRBJ2-7; size: .; DNA: TGCGCCAGCAGCCGTGACACATCGTCCCCCAACCACGAGCAGTACTTC; CDR3: CASSRDTSSPNHEQYF
V: TRBV6-1; D: TRBD1; J: TRBJ2-1; size: few; DNA: TGTGCCAGCATCCTAGACAGGGGTCAATACAATGAGCAGTTCTTC; CDR3: CASILDRGQYNEQFF
V: TRBV5-1; D: TRBD2; J: TRBJ2-1; size: once; DNA: TGCGCCAGCAGCTTGGCGCCGGGGGGGCTTTATGAGCAGTTCTTC; CDR3: CASSLAPGGLYEQFF
V: TRBV6-5; D: .; J: TRBJ2-7; size: once; DNA: TGTGCCAGCAGTTACGCCAGGCAGGCCTACGAGCAGTACTTC; CDR3: CASSYARQAYEQYF
V: TRBV20-1; D: .; J: TRBJ2-5; size: .; DNA: TGCAGTTCCCTTCTGGGGCAAGAGACCCAGTACTTC; CDR3: CSSLLGQETQYF
V: TRBV12-3/TRBV12-4; D: .; J: TRBJ2-5; size: few; DNA: TGTGCCAGCAGTTTAGATCTGATGGGGTTGGACCAGTACTTC; CDR3: CASSLDLMGLDQYF
V: TRBV27; D: .; J: TRBJ2-5; size: few; DNA: TGTGCCAGCAGTTCGACTCTGGGGTTGGCCCAGTACTTC; CDR3: CASSSTLGLAQYF
V: TRBV12-3/TRBV12-4; D: .; J: TRBJ2-3; size: .; DNA: TGTGCCAGCAGTCGATACCTACCGGGACATACCTCCACAGATACGCAGTATTTT; CDR3: CASSRYLPGHTSTDTQYF
V: TRBV20-1; D: .; J: TRBJ2-7; size: few; DNA: TGCAGTGCTAGAGATGGGAACAGGGACCACGAGCAGTACTTC; CDR3: CSARDGNRDHEQYF
V: TRBV5-5; D: .; J: TRBJ1-5; size: .; DNA: TGTGCCAGCAGCTCCTCAGGCTATAGCAATCAGCCCCAGCATTTT; CDR3: CASSSSGYSNQPQHF
V: TRBV20-1; D: .; J: TRBJ1-1; size: few; DNA: TGCAGTGCTAACAGGGCCTCCAGAGCTTTCTTT; CDR3: CSANRASRAFF
V: TRBV20-1; D: TRBD1; J: TRBJ1-2; size: .; DNA: TGCAGTGTAGAGACAGGGTGGGCCTATGGCTACACCTTC; CDR3: CSVETGWAYGYTF
V: TRBV9; D: TRBD2; J: TRBJ2-3; size: .; DNA: TGTGCCAGCAGCGTAGGCGGCGGGGGGCCCAGCACAGATACGCAGTATTTT; CDR3: CASSVGGGGPSTDTQYF
V: TRBV15; D: .; J: TRBJ1-2; size: .; DNA: TGTGCCACCAGCGATCTGCCGTTCACCTATGGCTACACCTTC; CDR3: CATSDLPFTYGYTF
V: TRBV29-1; D: .; J: TRBJ1-2; size: few; DNA: TGCAGCGTTGAAAATGGACACAAGACCCGCTATGGCTACACCTTC; CDR3: CSVENGHKTRYGYTF
V: TRBV12-3/TRBV12-4; D: .; J: TRBJ2-5; size: .; DNA: TGTGCCAGCAGTTTAAGGGCAGGGTCCTTATCCAGGGAGACCCAGTACTTC; CDR3: CASSLRAGSLSRETQYF
V: TRBV6-1; D: TRBD1; J: TRBJ2-7; size: .; DNA: TGTGCCAGCAGTGGGACAGGGTACACCGAGCAGTACTTC; CDR3: CASSGTGYTEQYF
V: TRBV12-3/TRBV12-4; D: TRBD1; J: TRBJ2-5; size: .; DNA: TGTGCCAGCAGTTTCTGGACAGGGGGCCAAGAGACCCAGTACTTC; CDR3: CASSFWTGGQETQYF
V: TRBV5-1; D: .; J: TRBJ2-7; size: few; DNA: TGCGCCAGCAGCTTGAGCCCCCGACTATTCGACGAGCAGTACTTC; CDR3: CASSLSPRLFDEQYF
V: TRBV5-1; D: .; J: TRBJ1-2; size: .; DNA: TGCGCCAGCCGCGCGCTCCGGGACTCCGGCACTAACTATGGCTACACCTTC; CDR3: CASRALRDSGTNYGYTF
V: TRBV6-2/TRBV6-3; D: .; J: TRBJ1-6; size: many; DNA: TGTGCCAGCACAGCCGGATCACCCCTCCACTTT; CDR3: CASTAGSPLHF
V: TRBV7-2; D: TRBD2; J: TRBJ2-5; size: few; DNA: TGTGCCAGCAGCCGACTAGCGGGGTACCAAGAGACCCAGTACTTC; CDR3: CASSRLAGYQETQYF
V: TRBV12-3/TRBV12-4; D: TRBD2; J: TRBJ2-3; size: .; DNA: TGTGCCAGCAGTTATATAGCGGGGGCTAGCACAGATACGCAGTATTTT; CDR3: CASSYIAGASTDTQYF